This T cell receptor (beta chain) was recorded in a study of cytomegalovirus exposure and HLA in healthy donors. Findings of the study overall: The sole available immune exposure information was CMV serostatus. Within the data, a cluster of highly shared sequence variants was likely a sequencing artifact. A few chains linked to CMV were shown in vitro to be specific for CMV antigens.

CDR1 SGHRS and CDR2 YFSETQ come from the germline V gene. CDR3 length: 16 residues. V shed 1 base, J shed 5 bases, and the junction held 8 bases outside the gene matches. 13 Jbeta primers and 60 Vbeta primers were used for the PCR. TCRdb keeps only in-frame clones here, not all; method: immunoSEQ multiplex PCR. The sample totals more than 200,000 clones; its top ten clones hold roughly 0.98%. On this clone: No antigen is known for it.

This sequence was found in a woman in her twenties or thirties in good health and CMV-seropositive. V and J are TRBV5-1 and TRBJ1-2, with 10 nucleotides matching TRBD1. The sample was PBMCs. CDR3 amino acids: CASSLPPGQGTYGYTF. CDR3 coding DNA: TGCGCCAGCAGCTTGCCACCGGGACAGGGGACTTATGGCTACACCTTC.